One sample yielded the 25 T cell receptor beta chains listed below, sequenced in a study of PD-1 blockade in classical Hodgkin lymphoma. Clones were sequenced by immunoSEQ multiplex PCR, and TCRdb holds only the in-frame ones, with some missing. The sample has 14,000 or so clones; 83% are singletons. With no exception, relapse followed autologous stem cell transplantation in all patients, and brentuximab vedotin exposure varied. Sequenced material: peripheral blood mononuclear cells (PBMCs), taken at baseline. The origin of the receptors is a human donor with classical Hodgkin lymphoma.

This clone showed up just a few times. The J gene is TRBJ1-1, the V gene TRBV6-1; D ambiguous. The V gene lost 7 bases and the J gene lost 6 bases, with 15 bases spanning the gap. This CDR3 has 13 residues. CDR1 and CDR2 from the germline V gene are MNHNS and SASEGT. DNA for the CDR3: TGTGCCAGCACTTACGACTTGGGCCCTGAAGCTTTCTTT. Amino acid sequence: CASTYDLGPEAFF.

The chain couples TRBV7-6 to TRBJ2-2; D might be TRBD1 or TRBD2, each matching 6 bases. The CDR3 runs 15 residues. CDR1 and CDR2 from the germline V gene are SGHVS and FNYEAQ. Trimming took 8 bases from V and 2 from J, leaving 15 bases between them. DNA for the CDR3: TGTGCCAGCGGCCCCTGGGGGGCAAACACCGGGGAGCTGTTTTTT. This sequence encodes CASGPWGANTGELFF.

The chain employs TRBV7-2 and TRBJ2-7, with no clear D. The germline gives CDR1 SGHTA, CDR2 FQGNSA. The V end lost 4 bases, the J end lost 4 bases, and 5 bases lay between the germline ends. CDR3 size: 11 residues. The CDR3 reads CASSYQYEQYF. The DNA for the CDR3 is TGTGCCAGCAGCTACCAATACGAGCAGTACTTC.

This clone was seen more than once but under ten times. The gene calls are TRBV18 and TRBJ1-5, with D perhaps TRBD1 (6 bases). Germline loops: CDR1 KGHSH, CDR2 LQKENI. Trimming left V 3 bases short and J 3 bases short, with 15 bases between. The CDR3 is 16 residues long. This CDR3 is CASSPNLGGINQPQHF. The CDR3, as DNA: TGTGCCAGCTCACCGAACCTAGGGGGAATCAATCAGCCCCAGCATTTT.

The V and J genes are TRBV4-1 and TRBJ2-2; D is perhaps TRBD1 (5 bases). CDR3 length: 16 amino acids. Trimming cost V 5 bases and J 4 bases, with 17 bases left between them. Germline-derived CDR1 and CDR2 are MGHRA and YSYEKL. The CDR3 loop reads CASSNENRRATGELFF. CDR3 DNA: TGCGCCAGCAGCAACGAAAACAGGCGCGCCACCGGGGAGCTGTTTTTT.

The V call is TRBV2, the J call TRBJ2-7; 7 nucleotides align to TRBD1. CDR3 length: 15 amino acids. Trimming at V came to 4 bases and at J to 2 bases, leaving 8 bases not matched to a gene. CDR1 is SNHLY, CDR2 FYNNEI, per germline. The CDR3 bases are TGTGCCAGCAGTGTCTACAGGGGCTCCACCTACGAGCAGTACTTC. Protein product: CASSVYRGSTYEQYF.

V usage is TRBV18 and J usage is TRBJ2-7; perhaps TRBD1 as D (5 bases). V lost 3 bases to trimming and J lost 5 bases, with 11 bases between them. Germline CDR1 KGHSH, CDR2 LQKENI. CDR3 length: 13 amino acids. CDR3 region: CASSPQGVHEQYF. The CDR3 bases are TGTGCCAGCTCACCGCAGGGCGTCCACGAGCAGTACTTC.

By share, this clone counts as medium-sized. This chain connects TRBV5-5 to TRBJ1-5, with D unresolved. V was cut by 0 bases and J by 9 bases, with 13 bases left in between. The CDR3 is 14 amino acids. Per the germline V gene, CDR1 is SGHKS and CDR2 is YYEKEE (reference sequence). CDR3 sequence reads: CASSLAMGGGPQHF. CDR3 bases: TGTGCCAGCAGCTTGGCGATGGGTGGAGGGCCCCAGCATTTT.

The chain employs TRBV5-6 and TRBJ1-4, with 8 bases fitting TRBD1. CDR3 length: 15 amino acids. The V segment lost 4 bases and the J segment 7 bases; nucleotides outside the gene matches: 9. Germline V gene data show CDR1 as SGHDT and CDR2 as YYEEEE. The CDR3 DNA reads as TGTGCCAGCAGCCCGCTAGACAGGGGCAGTGAAAAACTGTTTTTT. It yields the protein CASSPLDRGSEKLFF.

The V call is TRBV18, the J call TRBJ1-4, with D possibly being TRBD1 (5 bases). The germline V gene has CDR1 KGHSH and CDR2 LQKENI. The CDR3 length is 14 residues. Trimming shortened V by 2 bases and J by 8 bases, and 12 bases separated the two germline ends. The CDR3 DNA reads TGTGCCAGCTCACCAAGAGTGGGGACGGAAAAACTGTTTTTT. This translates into CASSPRVGTEKLFF.

DNA for the CDR3: TGTGCCAGCAGCTCCAGGGTCATGAACACTGAAGCTTTCTTT. Translating it yields CASSSRVMNTEAFF. This chain uses TRBV7-9 with TRBJ1-1, with a weak D call TRBD1 (5 bases). The V gene's germline CDR1 is SEHNR and CDR2 FQNEAQ (reference sequence). The CDR3 sequence is 14 residues long. V was clipped by 4 bases and J by 0 bases, with 9 bases between them. Full variable domain (outside the CDR3, taken from reference TRBV7-9 and TRBJ1-1): DTGVSQNPRHKITKRGQNVTFRCDPISEHNRLYWYRQTLGQGPEFLTYFQNEAQLEKSRLLSDRFSAERPKGSFSTLEIQRTEQGDSAMYLCASSSRVMNTEAFFGQGTRLTVV.

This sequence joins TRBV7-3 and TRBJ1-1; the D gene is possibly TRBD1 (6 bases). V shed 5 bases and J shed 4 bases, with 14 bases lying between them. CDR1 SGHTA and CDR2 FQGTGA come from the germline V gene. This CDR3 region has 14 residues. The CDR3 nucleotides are TGTGCCAGCAGCCCGGGGGGGCAGGGCACTGAAGCTTTCTTT. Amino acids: CASSPGGQGTEAFF.

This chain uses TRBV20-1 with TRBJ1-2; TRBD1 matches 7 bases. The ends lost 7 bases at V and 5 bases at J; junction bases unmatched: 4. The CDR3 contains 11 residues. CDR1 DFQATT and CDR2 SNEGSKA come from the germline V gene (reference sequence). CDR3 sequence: CSGGGDYGYTF. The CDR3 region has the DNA TGCAGTGGAGGGGGCGATTATGGCTACACCTTC.

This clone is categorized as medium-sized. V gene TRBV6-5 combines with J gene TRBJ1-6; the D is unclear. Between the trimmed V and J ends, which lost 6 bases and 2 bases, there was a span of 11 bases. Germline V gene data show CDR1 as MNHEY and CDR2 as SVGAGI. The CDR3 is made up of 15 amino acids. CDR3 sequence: CASSQEVTYNSPLHF. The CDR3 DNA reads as TGTGCCAGCAGCCAGGAAGTCACCTATAATTCACCCCTCCACTTT.

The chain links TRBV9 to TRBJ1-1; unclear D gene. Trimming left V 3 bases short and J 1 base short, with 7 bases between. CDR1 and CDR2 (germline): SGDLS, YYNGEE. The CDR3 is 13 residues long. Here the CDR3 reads CASSAEWNTEAFF. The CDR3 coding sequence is TGTGCCAGCAGCGCCGAATGGAACACTGAAGCTTTCTTT. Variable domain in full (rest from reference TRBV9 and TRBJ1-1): DSGVTQTPKHLITATGQRVTLRCSPRSGDLSVYWYQQSLDQGLQFLIQYYNGEERAKGNILERFSAQQFPDLHSELNLSSLELGDSALYFCASSAEWNTEAFFGQGTRLTVV.

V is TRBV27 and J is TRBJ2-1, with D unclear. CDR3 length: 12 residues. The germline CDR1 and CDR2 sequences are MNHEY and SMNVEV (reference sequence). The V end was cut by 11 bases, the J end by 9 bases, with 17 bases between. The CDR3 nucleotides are TGTGCCGTAGGCTCCGGTGCAGTTGAGCAGTTCTTC. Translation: CAVGSGAVEQFF.

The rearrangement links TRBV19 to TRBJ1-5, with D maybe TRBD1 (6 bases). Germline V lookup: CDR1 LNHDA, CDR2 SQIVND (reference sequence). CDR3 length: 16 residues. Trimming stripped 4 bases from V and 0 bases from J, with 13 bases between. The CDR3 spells CASSRSTGISNQPQHF. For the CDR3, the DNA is TGTGCCAGTAGTAGATCGACAGGTATTAGCAATCAGCCCCAGCATTTT. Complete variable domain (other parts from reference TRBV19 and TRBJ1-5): DGGITQSPKYLFRKEGQNVTLSCEQNLNHDAMYWYRQDPGQGLRLIYYSQIVNDFQKGDIAEGYSVSREKKESFPLTVTSAQKNPTAFYLCASSRSTGISNQPQHFGDGTRLSIL.

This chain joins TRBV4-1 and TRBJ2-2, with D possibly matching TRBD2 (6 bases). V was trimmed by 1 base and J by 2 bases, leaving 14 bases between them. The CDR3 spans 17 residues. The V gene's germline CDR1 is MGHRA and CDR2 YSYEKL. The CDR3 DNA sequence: TGCGCCAGCAGCCAAGTCCTTGGGGGGATTAACACCGGGGAGCTGTTTTTT. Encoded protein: CASSQVLGGINTGELFF.

CDR3 DNA sequence: TGTGCCAGTAATCGGGGGGTTTTTGGGGAAGAGACCCAGTACTTC. Translation: CASNRGVFGEETQYF. This chain connects TRBV19 to TRBJ2-5; TRBD2 matches at 7 bases. The junction had 11 bases not matched to a gene; V was cut back by 7 bases and J by 3 bases. CDR3 length: 15 amino acids. Germline loops: CDR1 LNHDA, CDR2 SQIVND (reference sequence).

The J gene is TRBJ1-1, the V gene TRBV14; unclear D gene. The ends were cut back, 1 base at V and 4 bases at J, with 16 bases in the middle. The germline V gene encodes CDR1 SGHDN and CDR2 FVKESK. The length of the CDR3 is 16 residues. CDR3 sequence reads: CASSQVIGVWITEAFF. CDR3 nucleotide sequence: TGTGCCAGCAGCCAAGTTATCGGGGTATGGATCACTGAAGCTTTCTTT.

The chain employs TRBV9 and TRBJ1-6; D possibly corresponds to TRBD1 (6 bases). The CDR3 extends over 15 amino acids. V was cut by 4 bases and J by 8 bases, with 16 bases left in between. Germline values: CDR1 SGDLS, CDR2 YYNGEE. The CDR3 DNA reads TGTGCCAGCAGCACCTGGGACACAAGGGATTCACCCCTCCACTTT. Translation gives CASSTWDTRDSPLHF.

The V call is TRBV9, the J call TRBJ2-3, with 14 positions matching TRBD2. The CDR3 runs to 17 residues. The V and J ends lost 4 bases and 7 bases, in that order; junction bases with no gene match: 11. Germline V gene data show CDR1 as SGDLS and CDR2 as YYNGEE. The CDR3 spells CASSHRLAGGPMNTQYF. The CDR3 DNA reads TGTGCCAGCAGCCATCGACTAGCGGGGGGGCCTATGAATACGCAGTATTTT.

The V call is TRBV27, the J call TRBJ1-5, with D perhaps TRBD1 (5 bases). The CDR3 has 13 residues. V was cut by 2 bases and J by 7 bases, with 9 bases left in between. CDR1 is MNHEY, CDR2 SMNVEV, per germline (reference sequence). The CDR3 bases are TGTGCCAGCAGTTTAGGCAGGGAACAGCCCCAGCATTTT. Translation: CASSLGREQPQHF.

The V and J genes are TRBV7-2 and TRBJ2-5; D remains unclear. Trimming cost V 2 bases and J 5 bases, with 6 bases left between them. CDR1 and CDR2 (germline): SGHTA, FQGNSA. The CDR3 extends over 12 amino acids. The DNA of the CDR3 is TGTGCCAGCAGCTTAATGGGGGAGACCCAGTACTTC. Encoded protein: CASSLMGETQYF.

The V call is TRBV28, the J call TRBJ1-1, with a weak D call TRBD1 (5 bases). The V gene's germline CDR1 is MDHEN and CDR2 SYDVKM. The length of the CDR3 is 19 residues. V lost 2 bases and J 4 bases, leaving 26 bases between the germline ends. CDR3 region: CASSLVLLRDQFTTTEAFF. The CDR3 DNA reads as TGTGCCAGCAGTTTAGTCCTCCTCCGGGACCAATTTACGACCACTGAAGCTTTCTTT.